This T cell receptor (beta chain) stems from a study of post-analysis software for immune sequencing data. Notes on the study in general: TRBV5-6, TRBV5-1 and TRBV20-1 were among a few TRBV segments more frequent in patients than controls.

Prepared TCR beta cDNA libraries contained unique molecular identifiers. TCRdb ran MiXCR on the PCR reads and lists one entry per CDR3 protein. The sample has about 400,000 distinct CDR3 sequences; around 33% are singletons. The CDR3 has 14 residues. The V and J ends lost 6 bases and 4 bases respectively, with 15 bases between them. Germline lookup yields CDR1 MNHNY and CDR2 SVGAGI (reference sequence). In the case of this clonotype: No antigen is known for it.

Sequenced material: blood. The sequence was collected from a girl aged 10-17 years with multiple sclerosis. This chain uses TRBV6-6 with TRBJ1-1; D gene unclear. The CDR3 DNA sequence: TGTGCCAGCAGCCCGCGGGAGACGAGCACTGAAGCTTTCTTT. Encoded protein: CASSPRETSTEAFF.